This record concerns one T cell receptor (beta chain) sequence. The CDR3 sequence is 15 residues long. CDR1 is KGHSH and CDR2 is LQKENI in the germline V gene. Trimming removed 2 bases from V and 0 bases from J, with 10 bases in between. The record originates from a study of blood T cell repertoires in COVID-19. Overall study: From T cells, B-cell-depleted T cells, or PBMCs came the material, which was cDNA or gDNA.

Authors' analysis steps: Amplified reference gene primers provided the basis for estimating nucleated cell counts. This table comes from immunoSEQ multiplex PCR, and its TCRdb copy is limited to in-frame clones, with some not included. V, J and clone size are taken as reported in that table, and D and trimming were inferred from the DNA itself. Seen here are over 110,000 clones, around nine tenths observed once, and the top ten hold roughly 1.5%. The receptor was isolated from a woman aged 45-65 years with acute or convalescent COVID-19. The chain is built from TRBV18 and TRBJ1-1, with D unclear. Sequenced input: peripheral blood. CDR3 region: CASSPSNSLNTEAFF. The CDR3 DNA follows: TGTGCCAGCTCACCATCTAATAGCCTGAACACTGAAGCTTTCTTT.